This section outlines one TCR beta chain sequence together with its context. No antigen is known for it. Qualities for individual bases were not recorded, and no much larger clone is one base off. This entry comes from a study of T cell changes during pregnancy in multiple sclerosis (dated by TCRdb to about 2019). Context from the whole study: The study looked at changes in the T cell repertoire across pregnancy in women with multiple sclerosis.

V is reduced by 0 bases and J by 1 base, leaving a spacing of 7 bases between them. Per the germline V gene (reference sequence), MNHNY is the CDR1 and SVGAGI is the CDR2. CDR3 length: 15 amino acids, cysteine to phenylalanine. Only the CDR3 part of the read is kept: 45 bases, read in frame from the first base. The library was prepared using the immunoSEQ multiplex PCR assay. TCRdb re-hosts the immuneACCESS table, in-frame sequences only. Its copies lack some clones; in the studies checked, an unresolved V gene accounts for under half of them, and the cause for the rest is not known. The sample profile shows 60,000 to 85,000 clones; more than 85% of them were found once. The ten largest clones represent roughly 2% of the sample.

The sequence derives from a female donor with multiple sclerosis, enrolled in a pregnancy study. The sequences come from peripheral blood, collected in the first trimester of pregnancy. The rearranged segments are TRBV6-6 and TRBJ1-5; the D gene lacks a confident call. The CDR3 protein: CASSYSAGSNQPQHF. The base sequence is TGTGCCAGCAGTTACTCCGCGGGGAGCAATCAGCCCCAGCATTTT.